This T cell receptor (beta chain) was retrieved from a study of CD8+ T cells in alopecia areata (dated by TCRdb to 2017 to 2018). About the study as a whole: High-throughput TCRbeta sequencing was used to examine T cell clonal expansion in alopecia areata in both the C3H/HeJ mouse model and human patients. Scalp tissue and sorted CD4+ and CD8+ peripheral blood T cells from patchy and totalis/universalis alopecia areata patients and from healthy controls were covered by human TCRbeta sequencing. Scalp clonality was compared across normal scalp (n=4), patchy alopecia areata scalp (n=8), and alopecia totalis/universalis scalp (n=8). The RNA source kit depended on sample type: the PAXgene miRNA kit for fixed scalp, the miRNeasy kit for PBMCs, and the RNeasy kit for mouse skin. TCRbeta CDR3 regions were amplified by immunoSEQ multiplex PCR using 35 Vbeta forward and 13 Jbeta reverse primers. What the work shows at the level of the full study, not this receptor alone: Unlike mouse skin, where gammadelta T cells dominate, normal human skin contains resident alphabeta T cells that get sequenced too, which complicates analysis of the scalp TCR repertoire. Higher clonality and more expanded CD8+ clones were observed in lesional scalp than in normal scalp, particularly in alopecia totalis/universalis, a finding suggestive of antigenic drive. TCR sequences shared between patients were less clear than in mice, possibly partly because of HLA diversity in the patient population.

This clone was picked up one time. Its antigen specificity is not known. The record has no base qualities; no much larger clone is one base away. V is clipped by 0 bases and J by 6 bases, and the sequence between their germline boundaries is 11 bases long. CDR3 length: 14 amino acids, cysteine to phenylalanine. Solely the CDR3 DNA is kept, with 42 bases framed from the first base. Reading the germline V gene gives CDR1 SGHRS and CDR2 YFSETQ. Libraries came from the immunoSEQ multiplex PCR assay. RNA was extracted from all samples and reverse transcribed into cDNA, which served as template for TCR sequencing. SuperScript III was used for first-strand cDNA synthesis, primed with a 2:1 mix of oligo-dT and random hexamers. A synthetic immune receptor repertoire was used to measure amplification bias, and any remaining bias was corrected computationally. The source study handled its data this way. Raw reads were preprocessed for error removal, and CDR3 was defined according to IMGT conventions as running from the conserved cysteine to phenylalanine. To get clonality, Shannon entropy was normalized by log2 of the number of productive unique TCRs and the result was subtracted from 1. Whether each scalp clone was CD4 or CD8 was inferred by checking scalp TCRbeta sequences against the CD4 and CD8 repertoires from sorted blood. The table comes from immuneACCESS by way of TCRdb, which keeps in-frame sequences with V and J called. Part of the clones is missing from these tables; in studies checked, under half for an unresolved V gene and the rest for unknown reasons. V and J calls and clone size are copied from that table; D and trimming were computed from the DNA. Recorded for this sample are about 120,000 clones; approximately 60% of them occurred a single time. The ten largest clones represent 2.8% of the sample.

PBMCs were isolated by density centrifugation and stained for CD3, CD4 and CD8, after which CD4+ and CD8+ T cells were sorted on a FACSAria. Unaffected controls provided scalp biopsies and blood samples. The specimen was CD4+ T cells sorted from blood. Recombination joined TRBV5-1 with TRBJ2-3; there is no confident call for the D gene. The source is a human donor in good health. The nucleotides read TGCGCCAGCAGCTTGGCACAGTCTTTGGATACGCAGTATTTT. Translated, this gives CASSLAQSLDTQYF.